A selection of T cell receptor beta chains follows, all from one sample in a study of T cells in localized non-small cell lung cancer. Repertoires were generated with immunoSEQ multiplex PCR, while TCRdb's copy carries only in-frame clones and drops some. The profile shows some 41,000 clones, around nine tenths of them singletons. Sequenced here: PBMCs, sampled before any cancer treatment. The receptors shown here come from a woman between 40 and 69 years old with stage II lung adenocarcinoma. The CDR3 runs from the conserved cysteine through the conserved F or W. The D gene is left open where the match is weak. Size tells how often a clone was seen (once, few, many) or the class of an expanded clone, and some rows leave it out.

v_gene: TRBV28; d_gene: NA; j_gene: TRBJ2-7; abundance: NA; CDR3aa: CASSPDREAYEQYF; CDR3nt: TGTGCCAGCAGTCCCGACAGAGAAGCCTACGAGCAGTACTTC
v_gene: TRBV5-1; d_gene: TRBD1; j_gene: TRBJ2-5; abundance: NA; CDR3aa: CASSLEAKGAAETQYF; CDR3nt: TGCGCCAGCAGCTTGGAAGCTAAGGGGGCGGCGGAGACCCAGTACTTC
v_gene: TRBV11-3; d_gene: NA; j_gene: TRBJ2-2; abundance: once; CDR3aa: CASSLGVNTGELFF; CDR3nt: TGTGCCAGCAGCTTAGGGGTGAACACCGGGGAGCTGTTTTTT
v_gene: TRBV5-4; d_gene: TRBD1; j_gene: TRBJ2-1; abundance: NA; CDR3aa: CASSDPTGTDEQFF; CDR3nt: TGTGCCAGCAGCGACCCGACAGGGACCGATGAGCAGTTCTTC
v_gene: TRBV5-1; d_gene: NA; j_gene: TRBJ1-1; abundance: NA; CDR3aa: CASSSGGRNTEAFF; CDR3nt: TGCGCCAGCAGCTCCGGGGGCAGAAACACTGAAGCTTTCTTT
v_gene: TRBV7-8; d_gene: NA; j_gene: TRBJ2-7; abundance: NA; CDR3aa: CASSSAIYEQYF; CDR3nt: TGTGCCAGCAGCTCGGCCATCTACGAGCAGTACTTC
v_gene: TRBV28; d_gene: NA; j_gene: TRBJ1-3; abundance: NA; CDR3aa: CASSFSSGNTIYF; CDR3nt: TGTGCCAGCAGTTTCTCGTCTGGAAACACCATATATTTT
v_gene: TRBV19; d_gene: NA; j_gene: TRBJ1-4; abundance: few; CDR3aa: CASSPGATGEKLFF; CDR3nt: TGTGCCAGCTCGCCCGGGGCCACCGGCGAAAAACTGTTTTTT
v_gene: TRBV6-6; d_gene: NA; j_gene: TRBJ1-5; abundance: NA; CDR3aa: CASMRAQYSNQPQHF; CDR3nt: TGTGCCAGCATGAGGGCCCAATATAGCAATCAGCCCCAGCATTTT
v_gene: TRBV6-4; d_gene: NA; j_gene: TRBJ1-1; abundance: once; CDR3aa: CASSENAESKAFF; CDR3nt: TGTGCCAGCAGTGAAAATGCGGAATCCAAAGCTTTCTTT
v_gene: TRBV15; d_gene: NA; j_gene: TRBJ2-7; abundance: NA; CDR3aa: CATSGVGNEQYF; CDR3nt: TGTGCCACCTCTGGGGTGGGGAACGAGCAGTACTTC
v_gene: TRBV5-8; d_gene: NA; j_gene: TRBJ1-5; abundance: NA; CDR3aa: CASSPRVRQNQPQHF; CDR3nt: TGTGCCAGCAGCCCGAGGGTCAGGCAAAATCAGCCCCAGCATTTT
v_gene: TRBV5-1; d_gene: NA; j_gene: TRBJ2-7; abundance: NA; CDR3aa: CASSPTVRTEQYF; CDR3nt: TGCGCCAGCAGCCCAACAGTAAGGACCGAGCAGTACTTC
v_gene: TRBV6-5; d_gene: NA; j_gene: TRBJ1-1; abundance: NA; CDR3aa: CASSRRTAQNTEAFF; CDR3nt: TGTGCCAGCAGTCGCCGGACAGCCCAGAACACTGAAGCTTTCTTT
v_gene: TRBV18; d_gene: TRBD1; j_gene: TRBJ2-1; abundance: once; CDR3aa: CASSPGQGHNEQFF; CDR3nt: TGTGCCAGCTCGCCGGGACAGGGTCACAATGAGCAGTTCTTC
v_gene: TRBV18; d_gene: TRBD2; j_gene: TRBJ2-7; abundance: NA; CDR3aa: CASSPPGLAGVHEQYF; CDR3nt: TGTGCCAGCTCACCACCGGGACTAGCGGGAGTCCACGAGCAGTACTTC
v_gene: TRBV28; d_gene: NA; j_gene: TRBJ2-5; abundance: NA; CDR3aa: CASSHRRETQYF; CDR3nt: TGTGCCAGCAGTCACAGGAGAGAGACCCAGTACTTC
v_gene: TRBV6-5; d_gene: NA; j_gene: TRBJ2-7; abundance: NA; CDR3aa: CASSYSWRASYEQYF; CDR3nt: TGTGCCAGCAGTTACTCTTGGAGGGCGTCCTACGAGCAGTACTTC
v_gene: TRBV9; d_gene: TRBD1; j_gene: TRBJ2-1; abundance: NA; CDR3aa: CASTRDSPYNEQFF; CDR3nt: TGTGCCAGCACCCGGGACAGTCCCTACAATGAGCAGTTCTTC
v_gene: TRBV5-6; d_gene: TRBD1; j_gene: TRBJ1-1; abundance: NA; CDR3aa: CASSLSDRDFEAFF; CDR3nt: TGTGCCAGCAGCCTTTCGGACAGGGACTTCGAAGCTTTCTTT
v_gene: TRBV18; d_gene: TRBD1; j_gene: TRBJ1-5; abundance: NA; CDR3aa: CASSPPPGQGGQPQHF; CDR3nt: TGTGCCAGCTCACCACCGCCGGGACAGGGGGGTCAGCCCCAGCATTTT
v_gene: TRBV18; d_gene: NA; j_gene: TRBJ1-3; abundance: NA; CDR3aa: CASSPLTTIRENTIYF; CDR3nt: TGTGCCAGCTCACCACTCACGACCATCCGCGAAAACACCATATATTTT
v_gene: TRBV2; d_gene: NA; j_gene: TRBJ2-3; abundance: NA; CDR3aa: CASSDWWERTDTQYF; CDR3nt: TGTGCCAGCAGTGATTGGTGGGAACGCACAGATACGCAGTATTTT
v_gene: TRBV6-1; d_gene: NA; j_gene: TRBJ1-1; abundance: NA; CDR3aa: CASSDGWLVEAFF; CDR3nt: TGTGCCAGCAGTGACGGGTGGCTCGTTGAAGCTTTCTTT
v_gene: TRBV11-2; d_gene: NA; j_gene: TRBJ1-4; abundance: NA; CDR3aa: CASSPLMSTNEKLFF; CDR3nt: TGTGCCAGCAGCCCCTTGATGTCCACTAATGAAAAACTGTTTTTT
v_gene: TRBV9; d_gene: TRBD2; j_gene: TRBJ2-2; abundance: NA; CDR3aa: CASSPSGTNTGELFF; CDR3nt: TGTGCCAGCAGCCCTAGCGGGACCAACACCGGGGAGCTGTTTTTT
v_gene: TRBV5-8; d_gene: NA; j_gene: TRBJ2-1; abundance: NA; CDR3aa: CASIFLTSSYNEQFF; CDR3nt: TGTGCCAGCATCTTTCTGACAAGCTCCTACAATGAGCAGTTCTTC
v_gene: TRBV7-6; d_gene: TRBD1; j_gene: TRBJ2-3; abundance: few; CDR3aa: CASSLQSGQGTDTQYF; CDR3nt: TGTGCCAGCAGCTTACAGTCGGGACAGGGCACAGATACGCAGTATTTT
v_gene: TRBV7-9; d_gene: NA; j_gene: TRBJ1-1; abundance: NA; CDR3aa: CASSTFQAFF; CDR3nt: TGTGCCAGCAGCACCTTCCAAGCTTTCTTT